The 21 T cell receptor beta chains below come from one sample, sequenced in a study of blood T cell repertoires in COVID-19. Produced via immunoSEQ multiplex PCR; TCRdb's table is partial and in-frame only. The repertoire holds about 170,000 clones, with 80% to 90% as singletons. Sequenced input: PBMCs or T cells enriched from blood (not recorded which). The receptors shown here come from a woman between 45 and 60 years old in a cohort exposed to, infected with or recovered from COVID-19 (not recorded which).

The J gene is TRBJ1-1, the V gene TRBV19; D unclear. Deletions cut 1 base from V and 6 bases from J, with 12 bases between. In germline, CDR1 is LNHDA, CDR2 SQIVND (reference sequence). The CDR3 extends over 14 amino acids. CDR3 coding DNA: TGTGCCAGTAGTATAGGTCGCCTGGGCCCTGAAGCTTTCTTT. Translating gives CASSIGRLGPEAFF. The variable domain in full, completed from reference TRBV19 and TRBJ1-1, reads DGGITQSPKYLFRKEGQNVTLSCEQNLNHDAMYWYRQDPGQGLRLIYYSQIVNDFQKGDIAEGYSVSREKKESFPLTVTSAQKNPTAFYLCASSIGRLGPEAFFGQGTRLTVV.

This chain connects TRBV28 to TRBJ1-1, with D maybe TRBD1 (5 bases). Trimming pared 5 bases from V and 0 bases from J, leaving 13 bases between. Germline V gives CDR1 MDHEN, CDR2 SYDVKM. This CDR3 contains 15 residues. CDR3 region: CASSTWTPLNTEAFF. The CDR3 coding sequence is TGTGCCAGCAGTACTTGGACACCTCTGAACACTGAAGCTTTCTTT.

The gene calls are TRBV19 and TRBJ1-3, with D unresolved. Deletions cut 2 bases from V and 3 bases from J, with 11 bases between. The CDR3 consists of 15 residues. Germline V lookup: CDR1 LNHDA, CDR2 SQIVND (reference sequence). The CDR3 nucleotides are TGTGCCAGTAGTATATCCAGCGGAGGTGGAAACACCATATATTTT. Translating gives CASSISSGGGNTIYF.

The rearrangement joins TRBV28 to TRBJ2-7; 11 nucleotides agree with TRBD2. Germline CDR1 MDHEN, CDR2 SYDVKM. V lost 8 bases, J lost 0 bases, and 3 bases stayed unmatched. The CDR3 covers 14 residues. The CDR3 protein is CASWGLAASYEQYF. In DNA, the CDR3 is TGTGCCAGCTGGGGACTAGCGGCCTCCTACGAGCAGTACTTC.

The chain combines TRBV6-5 with TRBJ2-5; D is perhaps TRBD1 (6 bases). V was trimmed by 6 bases and J by 0 bases, leaving 11 bases between them. The CDR3 is made up of 14 amino acids. Germline CDR1 MNHEY, CDR2 SVGAGI. The DNA of the CDR3 is TGTGCCAGCAGATCCCGGGACAACCAAGAGACCCAGTACTTC. This translates into CASRSRDNQETQYF.

This clone was seen at least ten times. The chain recombines TRBV5-1 with TRBJ1-1, with no clear D. V dropped 4 bases and J dropped 0 bases, with 10 bases sitting between them. This CDR3 spans 14 amino acids. Germline V gives CDR1 SGHRS, CDR2 YFSETQ. The CDR3 spells CASSPGVLNTEAFF. The CDR3 nucleotides read TGCGCCAGCAGCCCCGGGGTCCTGAACACTGAAGCTTTCTTT.

V gene TRBV7-9 combines with J gene TRBJ1-3, with D tentatively TRBD1 (6 bases). V was shortened by 7 bases and J by 4 bases, with 11 bases between the two germline ends. CDR1 and CDR2 (germline): SEHNR, FQNEAQ (reference sequence). The CDR3 is made up of 13 amino acids. The DNA for the CDR3 is TGTGCCAGCACTGACAGGAGGGGAAACACCATATATTTT. Translated, it gives CASTDRRGNTIYF.

The gene calls are TRBV28 and TRBJ2-5; 10 bases are a match to TRBD2. Germline V gives CDR1 MDHEN, CDR2 SYDVKM. V was clipped by 2 bases and J by 5 bases; unmatched bases: 2. The CDR3 has 14 amino acids. CDR3 in DNA: TGTGCCAGCAGTTTAGGACTAGCGGCGGAGACCCAGTACTTC. The encoded protein is CASSLGLAAETQYF.

The V and J genes are TRBV7-2 and TRBJ1-2, with TRBD1 matching over 10 bases. The CDR3 sequence is 15 residues long. V was pared by 2 bases and J by 13 bases, with 13 bases of the junction left unmatched. Germline lookup yields CDR1 SGHTA and CDR2 FQGNSA. CDR3 region: CASSLLPGQGMDATF. In nucleotides, the CDR3 is TGTGCCAGCAGCTTACTCCCGGGACAGGGGATGGATGCCACCTTC.

The chain combines TRBV19 with TRBJ1-4; perhaps TRBD1 as D (5 bases). There are 13 residues in the CDR3. Germline values: CDR1 LNHDA, CDR2 SQIVND (reference sequence). V gave up 8 bases and J gave up 8 bases, with 15 bases separating them. CDR3 nucleotide sequence: TGTGCCAGTCGGGAGAGGGGCGGAGAAAAACTGTTTTTT. It codes for CASRERGGEKLFF.

The chain carries TRBV3-1 (or the pseudogene TRBV3-2) and TRBJ1-2; tentative D call: TRBD1 (5 bases). Germline CDR1 LGHDT, CDR2 YNNKEL (reference sequence). Trimming removed 4 bases from V and 2 bases from J, with 20 bases in between. This CDR3 region has 17 residues. The CDR3 bases are TGTGCCAGCAGCCGGGGACTGATTCACTCCGCCAACTATGGCTACACCTTC. This encodes CASSRGLIHSANYGYTF.

This chain connects TRBV6-5 to TRBJ2-2; 10 bases agree with TRBD1. V was clipped by 7 bases and J by 6 bases; unmatched bases: 5. Germline CDR1 MNHEY, CDR2 SVGAGI. The CDR3 has 14 residues. The CDR3 spells CASIRDRGSGELFF. DNA for the CDR3: TGTGCCAGCATCCGGGACAGGGGTTCCGGGGAGCTGTTTTTT.

V is TRBV19 and J is TRBJ1-1; D may be TRBD1 (6 bases). Germline CDR1 reads LNHDA; CDR2 reads SQIVND (reference sequence). This CDR3 region has 15 residues. Between the trimmed V and J ends, which lost 4 bases and 1 base, there was a span of 13 bases. The CDR3 protein is CASSTPGHRNTEAFF. In DNA form, the CDR3 reads TGTGCCAGTAGTACGCCGGGACATAGGAACACTGAAGCTTTCTTT.

The rearrangement uses TRBV6-1 and TRBJ2-6; 7 bases match TRBD1. Germline V gene sequence: CDR1 MNHNS, CDR2 SASEGT. This CDR3 region has 18 residues. With 3 bases clipped from V and 4 bases from J, the junction kept 12 bases outside the gene matches. CDR3 residues: CASSEKGARVSGANVLTF. The CDR3 DNA is TGTGCCAGCAGTGAGAAGGGGGCCCGAGTCTCCGGGGCCAACGTCCTGACTTTC.

This chain links TRBV6-1 with TRBJ2-1; D gene uncertain. V lost 0 bases and J lost 5, with 5 bases in between. CDR1 is MNHNS, CDR2 SASEGT, per germline. The CDR3 is made up of 13 amino acids. DNA for the CDR3: TGTGCCAGCAGTGAAGCGGAGCACAATGAGCAGTTCTTC. This gives the protein CASSEAEHNEQFF.

CDR3 coding DNA: TGTGCCAGCAGCCGATCCCGGGACACCTCTGGAAACACCATATATTTT. It yields the protein CASSRSRDTSGNTIYF. The chain uses TRBV28 and TRBJ1-3; tentatively, D is TRBD1 (6 bases). In germline, CDR1 is MDHEN, CDR2 SYDVKM. CDR3 length: 16 residues. The V and J ends lost 6 bases and 0 bases respectively, with 15 bases between them.

The chain links TRBV28 to TRBJ1-3; a possible D gene is TRBD1 (5 bases). CDR1 is MDHEN, CDR2 SYDVKM, per germline. V shed 9 bases and J shed 4 bases, with 13 bases lying between them. The CDR3 totals 13 residues. For the CDR3, the DNA is TGTGCCAGGACTCGACAGCTCGGAAACACCATATATTTT. It translates to CARTRQLGNTIYF.

This chain connects TRBV29-1 to TRBJ2-3, with D possibly TRBD2 on 6 matching bases. CDR1 and CDR2 (germline): SQVTM, ANQGSEA. The CDR3 spans 14 residues. Trimming removed 7 bases at V and 0 bases at J, with 14 bases between. The CDR3 here is CSAGWGGSTDTQYF. The DNA for the CDR3 is TGCAGCGCCGGCTGGGGAGGAAGCACAGATACGCAGTATTTT.

The chain links TRBV11-1 to TRBJ1-6; D gene uncertain. CDR1 and CDR2 from the germline V gene are SGHAT and FQDESV (reference sequence). Trimming left V 5 bases short and J 5 bases short, with 10 bases between. The CDR3 has 14 residues. The DNA for the CDR3 is TGTGCCAGCAGCCTAGAACATAATAATTCACCCCTCCACTTT. Amino acids: CASSLEHNNSPLHF.

In nucleotides, the CDR3 is TGTGCCAGCCTAGCGTCAGGGGGGAATCAGCCCCAGCATTTT. This translates into CASLASGGNQPQHF. The J gene is TRBJ1-5, the V gene TRBV18, with 7 bases identical to TRBD1. V lost 8 bases to trimming and J lost 4 bases; unmatched junction nucleotides: 8. From germline, CDR1 is KGHSH and CDR2 LQKENI. The CDR3 has 14 amino acids.

This clone was seen only once. The CDR3 DNA is TGTGCCAGCAGAAGGCGGGGGGGGACCGGGGAGCTGTTTTTT. This translates into CASRRRGGTGELFF. The genes are TRBV7-8 and TRBJ2-2; 9 bases line up with TRBD2. Losses at the gene ends were 6 bases for V and 5 bases for J; bases not matched to a gene: 4. CDR3 size: 14 residues. The germline CDR1 and CDR2 sequences are SGHVS and FQNEAQ.